The clone carrying this T cell receptor beta chain was counted ten times or more. What it binds is not known. This entry belongs to a study of spatial heterogeneity in lung cancer. The wider study: Alpha-chain sequences were consistently detected less often than beta-chain sequences.

TCRdb reanalysed the 5' RACE reads using MiXCR and keeps one entry per CDR3 protein. The sample carries under 150,000 distinct CDR3 sequences, about 10% recorded once. Study outcomes and limitations: In blood, ubiquitous expanded tumor TCRs appeared more at resection than follow-up.

Specified time point: blood at routine non-recurrence follow-up after resection. Germline CDR1 is SGHVS and CDR2 is FNYEAQ. Trimming left V 4 bases short and J 5 bases short, with 14 bases between. The CDR3 totals 14 residues. Sequenced here: PBMCs, sampled at follow-up. This clonotype was obtained from a female donor with early-stage non-small cell lung cancer. This chain connects TRBV7-6 to TRBJ2-5, with D uncertain. CDR3: CASSSQIGRETQYF. CDR3 DNA sequence: TGTGCCAGCAGCTCCCAGATCGGACGGGAGACCCAGTACTTC.